The clone carrying this TCR beta chain was seen only a few times. Its antigen is not identified. This sample stems from a study of T cell responses to AZD1222 COVID-19 vaccine. Findings and caveats of the study: Breadth and depth of Spike-specific TCRs rose after two AZD1222 doses. It was only a handful of AZD1222 recipients who were seropositive at baseline. Donors in the cohort were predominantly white British and more often female, and clonal diversity was possibly underestimated. There were vaccine-associated CD4 TCRs across spike, dominant at 160-218 and 743-854.

Sequenced by immunoSEQ multiplex PCR; TCRdb stores in-frame clones only, minus some. In the table there are around 200,000 clones, 90% to 95% of which are singletons. This material consisted of peripheral blood, taken 28 days after the second AZD1222 dose. This receptor was obtained from an adult who received the AZD1222 COVID-19 vaccine.

CDR3 loop: CASSQAGDHTEAFF. The CDR3 DNA reads TGCGCCAGCAGCCAAGCAGGGGATCACACTGAAGCTTTCTTT. The rearrangement links TRBV4-1 to TRBJ1-1, with TRBD1 as a possible D gene (6 bases). The V gene lost 1 base and the J gene lost 3 bases, with 9 bases spanning the gap. The CDR3 length is 14 residues. CDR1 MGHRA and CDR2 YSYEKL come from the germline V gene.